These T cell receptor beta chains were read from a single sample in a study of T-cell reconstitution after alpha-beta-depleted transplantation in children. TCRdb used MiXCR to reprocess the PCR reads, holding one entry per CDR3 protein. The table lists around 360,000 distinct CDR3 sequences, 10% of them singletons. The sample here was PBMCs from the stem cell graft donor, taken from the stem cell graft. The receptors here all came from a human donor who donated a stem cell graft to a child with acute lymphoblastic leukemia. Both conserved end residues are part of each CDR3. The order of the fields is V gene, D gene, clone size, J gene, CDR3 DNA, CDR3 protein. A D gene is named only where the DNA matches it firmly. The size field is filled for only some rows; it gives once, few, many or a size class.

>TRBV10-3|-|-|TRBJ2-7
TGTGCCATCAGTGGAGGGAGGACTCATCGTGCGTACGAGCAGTACTTC
CAISGGRTHRAYEQYF
>TRBV28|TRBD1|few|TRBJ1-5
TGTGCCAGCCACCACAGGGGGCGAGGCAATCAGCCCCAGCATTTT
CASHHRGRGNQPQHF
>TRBV6-5|-|few|TRBJ1-4
TGTGCCAGCAGTTACTCAGGGGCGGAGGATGAAAAACTGTTTTTT
CASSYSGAEDEKLFF
>TRBV28|-|-|TRBJ2-4
TGTGCCACAACACCGGGACGAGCCAAAAACATTCAGTACTTC
CATTPGRAKNIQYF
>TRBV15|TRBD2|few|TRBJ2-5
TGTGCCACCAGCAGCGACTCCGGACTAGCGGGTCCTTTCGCCGTTGAGACCCAGTACTTC
CATSSDSGLAGPFAVETQYF
>TRBV3-1|-|-|TRBJ2-5
TGTGCCAGCCGGTCGGAGGGAGTGGCTCAAGAGACCCAGTACTTC
CASRSEGVAQETQYF
>TRBV5-1|TRBD2|many|TRBJ2-7
TGCGCCAGCAGCTTGTCAGCGGGAGGCTACGAGCAGTACTTC
CASSLSAGGYEQYF
>TRBV28|-|many|TRBJ2-5
TGTGCCAGCAGCTGGTCGGGGTGGCAGACCCAGTACTTC
CASSWSGWQTQYF
>TRBV7-4|-|-|TRBJ2-7
TGTGCCTGCAGCTCCCTCTACGAGCAGTACTTC
CACSSLYEQYF
>TRBV9|TRBD2|few|TRBJ2-5
TGTGCCAGCAGCGTAGCGGGGGGCGGGAGGGCCCAAGAGACCCAGTACTTC
CASSVAGGGRAQETQYF
>TRBV27|-|few|TRBJ2-7
TGTGCCAGCAGTTTGCAGGGGAAGTCCTACGAGCAGTACTTC
CASSLQGKSYEQYF
>TRBV20-1|-|few|TRBJ1-1
TGCAGTGCTAGCCCCACCTCAGGGGTTACTGAAGCTTTCTTT
CSASPTSGVTEAFF
>TRBV7-8|-|many|TRBJ2-6
TGTGCCAGCAGTACAATCCCTCGTGGCCCTGGGGCCAACGTCCTGACTTTC
CASSTIPRGPGANVLTF
>TRBV4-1|-|few|TRBJ2-1
TGCGCCAGCAGCCAACCTCGGCGGAATGAGCAGTTCTTC
CASSQPRRNEQFF
>TRBV6-2/TRBV6-3|TRBD1|few|TRBJ2-6
TGTGCCAGCAGTTACCCCCAACACAGGGGAGAATACTCTGGGGCCAACGTCCTGACTTTC
CASSYPQHRGEYSGANVLTF
>TRBV7-9|-|many|TRBJ2-5
TGTGCCAGCAGCGAAGAGACCCAGTACTTC
CASSEETQYF
>TRBV7-9|TRBD1|few|TRBJ1-3
TGTGCCAGCAGAGGGGACAGGGGGCGATTCGTTGGAAACACCATATATTTT
CASRGDRGRFVGNTIYF
>TRBV12-3/TRBV12-4|-|-|TRBJ2-3
TGTGCCAGCAGTTTAGGAGGCGGGGACACAGATACGCAGTATTTT
CASSLGGGDTDTQYF
>TRBV6-1|TRBD2|-|TRBJ2-7
TGTGCCAGCAGGATTAGCGGGAGTGCTGCCTACGAGCAGTACTTC
CASRISGSAAYEQYF
>TRBV12-3/TRBV12-4|-|-|TRBJ1-5
TGTGCCAGCAGTTTCCGCCGGGGGGGCGGGATGGAACAGCCCCAGCATTTT
CASSFRRGGGMEQPQHF
>TRBV9|-|many|TRBJ2-3
TGTGCCAGCAGCGCCCTAGGAGAAGATACGCAGTATTTT
CASSALGEDTQYF
>TRBV5-6|-|few|TRBJ2-2
TGTGCCAGCAGCTTGGTCAGTAAGGGTAACACCGGGGAGCTGTTTTTT
CASSLVSKGNTGELFF
>TRBV28|-|many|TRBJ2-6
TGTGCCAGCAGTTTGAGGGGCTCTGGGGCCAACGTCCTGACTTTC
CASSLRGSGANVLTF
>TRBV5-8|TRBD1|-|TRBJ2-7
TGTGCCAGCAGCTTTGCCGACAGGGGCTACGAGCAGTACTTC
CASSFADRGYEQYF
>TRBV7-2|TRBD1|few|TRBJ2-1
TGTGCCAGCAGCTCCTTCACAGGGGGCTCCTACAATGAGCAGTTCTTC
CASSSFTGGSYNEQFF
>TRBV28|TRBD1|many|TRBJ2-3
TGTGCCAGCAGTGAACCGGGACAGACAGGCACAGATACGCAGTATTTT
CASSEPGQTGTDTQYF
>TRBV19|TRBD1|few|TRBJ2-5
TGTGCCAGCAGATGGGGGACAGGCCAAGAGACCCAGTACTTC
CASRWGTGQETQYF
>TRBV5-4|TRBD1|-|TRBJ2-7
TGTGCCAGCAGCGCGGACAGGGTTACCCACGAGCAGTACTTC
CASSADRVTHEQYF
>TRBV5-1|-|-|TRBJ1-5
TGCGCCAGCAGCTTATTCCCCCATAGCACTCAGCCCCAGCATTTT
CASSLFPHSTQPQHF
>TRBV12-3/TRBV12-4|TRBD1|many|TRBJ1-5
TGTGCCAGCATCTCCGGGACAGGGGGCGATCAGCCCCAGCATTTT
CASISGTGGDQPQHF
>TRBV7-2|-|few|TRBJ2-1
TGTGCCAGCAGGAGAGGCGATGAGCAGTTCTTC
CASRRGDEQFF
>TRBV28|TRBD1|few|TRBJ2-7
TGTGCCACCCGCGACAGGGCGTACGAGCAGTACTTC
CATRDRAYEQYF
>TRBV5-1|TRBD1|few|TRBJ2-3
TGCGCCAGCAGTCGATACGACAGGGGGCTGGGAGATACGCAGTATTTT
CASSRYDRGLGDTQYF
>TRBV19|-|few|TRBJ2-1
TGTGCCAGTAGTACACACAATGAGCAGTTCTTC
CASSTHNEQFF
>TRBV12-3/TRBV12-4|-|-|TRBJ1-1
TGTGCCAGCAGCCACGGGGAAGATAGGAACACTGAAGCTTTCTTT
CASSHGEDRNTEAFF
>TRBV5-1|-|-|TRBJ2-1
TGCGCCAGCAGCTTAGATGGGACGCAATCCTACAATGAGCAGTTCTTC
CASSLDGTQSYNEQFF
>TRBV5-1|-|-|TRBJ2-1
TGCGCCAGCAGCCTCGGACAGTTCCCCTACAATGAGCAGTTCTTC
CASSLGQFPYNEQFF
>TRBV7-9|-|-|TRBJ1-4
TGTGCCAGCAGCGTAGGGGCAGGGCCTAATGAAAAACTGTTTTTT
CASSVGAGPNEKLFF
>TRBV4-1|-|few|TRBJ2-7
TGCGCCAGCAGCCTGACCGAGGACTACGAGCAGTACTTC
CASSLTEDYEQYF
>TRBV27|TRBD2|-|TRBJ2-5
TGTGCCAGCAGTTTTCGACTAGCGGGCACAGAGACCCAGTACTTC
CASSFRLAGTETQYF
>TRBV4-1|-|-|TRBJ2-7
TGCGCCAGCAGCCAAACGCTCCTAGCGAGTGACGAGCAGTACTTC
CASSQTLLASDEQYF
>TRBV5-6|TRBD1|-|TRBJ2-7
TGTGCCAGCAGCTCGGACAGGGGGTGGTACGAGCAGTACTTC
CASSSDRGWYEQYF
>TRBV4-1|-|many|TRBJ2-1
TGCGCCAGCAGCCAACCAAATGAGCAGTTCTTC
CASSQPNEQFF
>TRBV11-2|-|few|TRBJ1-6
TGTGCCAGCAGCTCTCGGGGGGCGTTGAGCTCCTATAATTCACCCCTCCACTTT
CASSSRGALSSYNSPLHF
>TRBV28|TRBD1|few|TRBJ2-7
TGTGCCAGCAGCCAGAACCAGAGGACAGGCCGGAACGAGCAGTACTTC
CASSQNQRTGRNEQYF
>TRBV4-1|-|few|TRBJ2-7
TGCGCCAGCAGCCAAGTAGATAGCGGCTACGAGCAGTACTTC
CASSQVDSGYEQYF
>TRBV4-1|-|-|TRBJ2-3
TGCGCCAGCAGCCAAGATCCCCAGGTCTTGACAGATACGCAGTATTTT
CASSQDPQVLTDTQYF
>TRBV12-3/TRBV12-4|-|many|TRBJ1-5
TGTGCCAGCAGCTTAGATAGGGGACAGCCCCAGCATTTT
CASSLDRGQPQHF